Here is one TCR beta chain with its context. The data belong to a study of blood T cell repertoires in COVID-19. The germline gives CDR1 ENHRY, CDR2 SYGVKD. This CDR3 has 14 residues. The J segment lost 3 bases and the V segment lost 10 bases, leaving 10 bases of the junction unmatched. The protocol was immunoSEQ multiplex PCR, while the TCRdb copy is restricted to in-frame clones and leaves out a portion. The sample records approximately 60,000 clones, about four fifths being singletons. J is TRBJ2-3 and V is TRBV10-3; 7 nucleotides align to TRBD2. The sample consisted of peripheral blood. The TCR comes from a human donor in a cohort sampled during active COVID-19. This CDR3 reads CANRAGVETDTQYF. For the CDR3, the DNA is TGTGCCAACCGCGCGGGGGTTGAGACAGATACGCAGTATTTT.